The clone carrying this T cell receptor beta chain was counted between two and nine times. Its antigen is not known. Together with a sample-barcoded 5' primer, a J-beta primer mix was included in a second PCR lasting about 7 to 11 cycles. MiXCR, run by TCRdb on the 5' RACE reads, gives a single entry per CDR3 protein. Found here are roughly 1,500,000 distinct CDR3 sequences, almost 35% of them singletons; the top ten hold over 9%. Samples each had at least 5 micrograms of total RNA extracted. This sample stems from a study of blood T cells in healthy people across ages. Study-wide findings and caveats: The recorded TCR beta diversity per million T cells decreased in a roughly linear manner with age. Possibly, changes in expanded clonotypes were confounded because donor CMV status was unknown.

Trimming left V 6 bases short and J 5 bases short, with 14 bases between. The length of the CDR3 is 12 residues. From germline, CDR1 is DFQATT and CDR2 SNEGSKA (reference sequence). The chain couples TRBV20-1 to TRBJ2-7; D gene uncertain. The receptor's source is a woman aged 30 to 39 in good health. Sequencing was performed on blood. The CDR3 nucleotides are TGCAGTGCCCTGCCCGGTTCCCACGAGCAGTACTTC. Protein: CSALPGSHEQYF.